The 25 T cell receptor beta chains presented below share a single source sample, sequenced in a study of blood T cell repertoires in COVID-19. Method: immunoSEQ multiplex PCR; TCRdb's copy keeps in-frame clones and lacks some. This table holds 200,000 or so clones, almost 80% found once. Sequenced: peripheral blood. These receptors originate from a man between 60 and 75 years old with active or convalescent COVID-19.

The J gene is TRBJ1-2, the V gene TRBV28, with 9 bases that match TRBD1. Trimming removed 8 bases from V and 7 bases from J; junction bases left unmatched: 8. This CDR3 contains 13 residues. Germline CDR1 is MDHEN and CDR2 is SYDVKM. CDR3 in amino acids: CASQTGGLGGYTF. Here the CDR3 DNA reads TGTGCCAGCCAAACAGGGGGCTTAGGTGGCTACACCTTC.

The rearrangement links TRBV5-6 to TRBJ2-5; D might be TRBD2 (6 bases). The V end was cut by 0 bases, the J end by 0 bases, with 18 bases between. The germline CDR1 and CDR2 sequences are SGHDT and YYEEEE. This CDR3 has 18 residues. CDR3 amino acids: CASSLGLGGSGYQETQYF. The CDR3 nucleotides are TGTGCCAGCAGCTTGGGCCTTGGGGGGAGTGGTTACCAAGAGACCCAGTACTTC.

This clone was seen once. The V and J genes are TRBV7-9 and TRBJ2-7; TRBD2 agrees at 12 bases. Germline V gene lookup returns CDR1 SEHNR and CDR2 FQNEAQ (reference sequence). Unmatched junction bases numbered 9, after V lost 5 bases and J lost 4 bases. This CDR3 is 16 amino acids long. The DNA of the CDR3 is TGTGCCAGCAGCACCACCGGGACTAGCGGGCTTTACGAGCAGTACTTC. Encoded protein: CASSTTGTSGLYEQYF.

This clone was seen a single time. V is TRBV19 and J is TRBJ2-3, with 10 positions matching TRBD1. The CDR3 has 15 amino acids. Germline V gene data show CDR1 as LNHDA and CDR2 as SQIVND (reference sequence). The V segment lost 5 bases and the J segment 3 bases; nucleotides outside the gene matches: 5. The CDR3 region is CASSSDRGPTDTQYF. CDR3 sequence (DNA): TGTGCCAGTAGTTCTGACAGGGGGCCGACAGATACGCAGTATTTT.

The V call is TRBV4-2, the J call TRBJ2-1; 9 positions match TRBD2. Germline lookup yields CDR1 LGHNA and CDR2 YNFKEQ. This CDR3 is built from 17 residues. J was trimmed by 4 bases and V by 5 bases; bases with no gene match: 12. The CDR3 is CASSKAADLAGYNEQFF. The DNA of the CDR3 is TGTGCCAGCAGCAAAGCGGCGGACCTAGCGGGGTACAATGAGCAGTTCTTC.

This CDR3 is CASSLDSTGITDTQYF. As DNA, the CDR3 is TGTGCCAGCAGCTTAGACTCGACAGGAATCACAGATACGCAGTATTTT. V usage is TRBV11-2 and J usage is TRBJ2-3, with D possibly being TRBD1 (6 bases). The germline V gene has CDR1 SGHAT and CDR2 FQNNGV. V lost 0 bases, J lost 2 bases, and 12 bases lay in between. CDR3 length equals 16 residues.

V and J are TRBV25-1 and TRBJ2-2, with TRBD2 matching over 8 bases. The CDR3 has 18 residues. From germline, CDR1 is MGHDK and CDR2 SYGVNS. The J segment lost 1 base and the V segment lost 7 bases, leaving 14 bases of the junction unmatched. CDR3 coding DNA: TGTGCCAGCACCCCCTTCGAAGCGGGAGAAGTGAACACCGGGGAGCTGTTTTTT. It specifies CASTPFEAGEVNTGELFF.

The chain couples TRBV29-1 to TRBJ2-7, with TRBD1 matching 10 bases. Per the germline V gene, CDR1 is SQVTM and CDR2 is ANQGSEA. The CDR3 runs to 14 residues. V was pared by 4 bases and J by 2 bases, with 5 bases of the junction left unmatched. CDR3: CSVGRQGATYEQYF. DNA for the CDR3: TGCAGCGTTGGGCGACAGGGGGCCACCTACGAGCAGTACTTC.

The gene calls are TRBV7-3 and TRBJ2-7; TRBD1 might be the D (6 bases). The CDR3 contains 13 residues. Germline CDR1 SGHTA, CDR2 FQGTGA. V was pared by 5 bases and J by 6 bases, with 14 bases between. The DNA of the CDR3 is TGTGCCAGCAGCGCGACCCCAGGGGTCGAGCAGTACTTC. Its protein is CASSATPGVEQYF.

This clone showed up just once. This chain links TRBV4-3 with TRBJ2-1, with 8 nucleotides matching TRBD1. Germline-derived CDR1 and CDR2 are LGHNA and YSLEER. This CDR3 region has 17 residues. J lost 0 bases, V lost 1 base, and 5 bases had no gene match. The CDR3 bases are TGCGCCAGCAGCCAAGGGACAGGGTCAGGCTCCTACAATGAGCAGTTCTTC. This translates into CASSQGTGSGSYNEQFF.

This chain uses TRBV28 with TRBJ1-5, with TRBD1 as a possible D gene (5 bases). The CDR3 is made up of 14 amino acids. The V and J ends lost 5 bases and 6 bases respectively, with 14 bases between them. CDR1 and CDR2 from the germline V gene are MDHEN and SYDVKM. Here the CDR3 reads CASSQYRFFQPQHF. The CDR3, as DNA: TGTGCCAGCAGTCAATACAGGTTTTTTCAGCCCCAGCATTTT.

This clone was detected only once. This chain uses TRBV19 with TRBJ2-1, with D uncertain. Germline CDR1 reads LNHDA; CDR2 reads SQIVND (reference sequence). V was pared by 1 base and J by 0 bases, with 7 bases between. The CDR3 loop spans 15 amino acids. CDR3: CASSIAGSSYNEQFF. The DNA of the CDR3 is TGTGCCAGTAGTATAGCGGGTAGCTCCTACAATGAGCAGTTCTTC. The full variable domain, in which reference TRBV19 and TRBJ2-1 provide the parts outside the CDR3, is DGGITQSPKYLFRKEGQNVTLSCEQNLNHDAMYWYRQDPGQGLRLIYYSQIVNDFQKGDIAEGYSVSREKKESFPLTVTSAQKNPTAFYLCASSIAGSSYNEQFFGPGTRLTVL.

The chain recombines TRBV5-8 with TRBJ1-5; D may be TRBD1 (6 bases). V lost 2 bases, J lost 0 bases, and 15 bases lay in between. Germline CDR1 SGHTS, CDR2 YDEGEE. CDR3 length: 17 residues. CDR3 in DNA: TGTGCCAGCAGCTTCCTTCCGGGACACCTTAGCAATCAGCCCCAGCATTTT. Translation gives CASSFLPGHLSNQPQHF.

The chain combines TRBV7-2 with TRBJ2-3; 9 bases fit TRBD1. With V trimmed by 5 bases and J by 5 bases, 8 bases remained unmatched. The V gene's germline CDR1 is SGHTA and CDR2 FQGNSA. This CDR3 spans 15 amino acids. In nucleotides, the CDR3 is TGTGCCAGCAGCCAATACAGGGGGCGCGGAGATACGCAGTATTTT. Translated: CASSQYRGRGDTQYF.

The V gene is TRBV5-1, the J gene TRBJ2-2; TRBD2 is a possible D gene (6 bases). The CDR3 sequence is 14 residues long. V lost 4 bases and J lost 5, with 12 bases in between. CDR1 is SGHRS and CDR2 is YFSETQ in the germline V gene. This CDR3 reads CASSPLASTGELFF. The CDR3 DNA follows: TGCGCCAGCAGCCCGCTAGCGAGTACCGGGGAGCTGTTTTTT.

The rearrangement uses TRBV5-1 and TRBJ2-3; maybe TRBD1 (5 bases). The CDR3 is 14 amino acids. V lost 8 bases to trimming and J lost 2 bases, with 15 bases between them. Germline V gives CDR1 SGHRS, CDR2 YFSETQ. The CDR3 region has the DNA TGCGCCAGTAATACAGGAATAGACACAGATACGCAGTATTTT. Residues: CASNTGIDTDTQYF.

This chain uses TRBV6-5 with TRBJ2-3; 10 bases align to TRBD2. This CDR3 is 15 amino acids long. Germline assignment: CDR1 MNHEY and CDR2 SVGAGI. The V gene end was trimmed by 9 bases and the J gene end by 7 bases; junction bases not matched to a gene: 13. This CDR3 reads CASQALAGRTHTQYF. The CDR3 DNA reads TGTGCCAGTCAGGCACTAGCGGGAAGGACACATACGCAGTATTTT.

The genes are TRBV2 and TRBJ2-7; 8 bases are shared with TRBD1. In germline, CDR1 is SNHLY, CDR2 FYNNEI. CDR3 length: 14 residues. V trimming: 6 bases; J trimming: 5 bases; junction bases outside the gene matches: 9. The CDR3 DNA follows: TGTGCCAGCAGCAGCCGGGCAGGGGGCGACGAGCAGTACTTC. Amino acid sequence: CASSSRAGGDEQYF.

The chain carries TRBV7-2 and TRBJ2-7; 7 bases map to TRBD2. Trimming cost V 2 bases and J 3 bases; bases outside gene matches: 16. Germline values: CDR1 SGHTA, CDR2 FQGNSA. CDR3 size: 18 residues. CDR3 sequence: CASSLIWGGASGNYEQYF. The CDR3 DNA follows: TGTGCCAGCAGCTTAATATGGGGAGGGGCTAGCGGAAACTACGAGCAGTACTTC.

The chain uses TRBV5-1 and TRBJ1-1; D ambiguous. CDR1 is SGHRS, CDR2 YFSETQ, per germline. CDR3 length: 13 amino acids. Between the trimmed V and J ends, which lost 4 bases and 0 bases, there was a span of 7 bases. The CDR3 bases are TGCGCCAGCAGCACGGGGATGAACACTGAAGCTTTCTTT. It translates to CASSTGMNTEAFF.

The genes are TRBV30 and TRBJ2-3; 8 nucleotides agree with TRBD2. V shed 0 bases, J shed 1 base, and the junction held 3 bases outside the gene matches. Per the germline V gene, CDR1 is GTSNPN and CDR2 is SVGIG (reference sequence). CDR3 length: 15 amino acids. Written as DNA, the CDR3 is TGTGCCTGGAGTGTAAGCGGGGGAGGCACAGATACGCAGTATTTT. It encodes CAWSVSGGGTDTQYF.

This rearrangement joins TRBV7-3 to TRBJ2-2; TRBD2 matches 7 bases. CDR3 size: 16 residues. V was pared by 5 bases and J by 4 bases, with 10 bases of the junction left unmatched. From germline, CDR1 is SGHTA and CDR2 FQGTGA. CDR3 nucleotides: TGTGCCAGCAGCCCCCGCTGGGCGGGAGCCACCGGGGAGCTGTTTTTT. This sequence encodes CASSPRWAGATGELFF. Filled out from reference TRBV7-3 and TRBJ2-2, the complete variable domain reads GAGVSQTPSNKVTEKGKYVELRCDPISGHTALYWYRQSLGQGPEFLIYFQGTGAADDSGLPNDRFFAVRPEGSVSTLKIQRTERGDSAVYLCASSPRWAGATGELFFGEGSRLTVL.

The CDR3 loop is CATSLYSNQPQHF. CDR3 sequence (DNA): TGTGCCACCAGCTTGTATAGCAATCAGCCCCAGCATTTT. V and J are TRBV15 and TRBJ1-5; D is undetermined. This CDR3 is 13 amino acids long. Trimming shortened V by 5 bases and J by 0 bases, and 5 bases separated the two germline ends. In germline, CDR1 is LNHNV, CDR2 YYDKDF (reference sequence). Variable domain in full (rest from reference TRBV15 and TRBJ1-5): DAMVIQNPRYQVTQFGKPVTLSCSQTLNHNVMYWYQQKSSQAPKLLFHYYDKDFNNEADTPDNFQSRRPNTSFCFLDIRSPGLGDTAMYLCATSLYSNQPQHFGDGTRLSIL.

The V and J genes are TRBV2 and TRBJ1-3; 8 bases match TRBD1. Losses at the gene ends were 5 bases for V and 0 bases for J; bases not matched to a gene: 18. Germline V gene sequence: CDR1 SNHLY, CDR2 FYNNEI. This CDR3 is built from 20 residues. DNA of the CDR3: TGTGCCAGCAGTTACGGACAGGGCAGGGTATCGTCCCACTCTGGAAACACCATATATTTT. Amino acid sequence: CASSYGQGRVSSHSGNTIYF.

The CDR3 is CASRSISKLGRWGVDEQYF. CDR3 DNA sequence: TGTGCCAGCCGAAGTATATCGAAACTGGGGCGCTGGGGTGTTGACGAGCAGTACTTC. The V call is TRBV7-9, the J call TRBJ2-7, with D maybe TRBD1 (5 bases). Trimming removed 8 bases at V and 5 bases at J, with 34 bases between. The CDR3 sequence is 19 residues long. The germline V gene has CDR1 SEHNR and CDR2 FQNEAQ (reference sequence).